This T cell receptor (beta chain) was retrieved from a study of technical replicates of blood from a handful of donors. Unmatched junction bases numbered 7, after V lost 0 bases and J lost 7 bases. Germline CDR1 and CDR2: MGHRA and YSYEKL. This CDR3 is built from 17 residues. The protocol was immunoSEQ multiplex PCR, while the TCRdb copy is restricted to in-frame clones and leaves out a portion. The table records about 90,000 clones, just under 95% of them present only once. This chain links TRBV4-1 with TRBJ1-6; 9 bases agree with TRBD1. The receptor was isolated from a human donor in good health. Sequencing used T cells isolated from PBMCs. CDR3 sequence reads: CASSQDGDRDGNSPLHF. DNA of the CDR3: TGCGCCAGCAGCCAAGATGGGGACAGGGACGGCAATTCACCCCTCCACTTT.